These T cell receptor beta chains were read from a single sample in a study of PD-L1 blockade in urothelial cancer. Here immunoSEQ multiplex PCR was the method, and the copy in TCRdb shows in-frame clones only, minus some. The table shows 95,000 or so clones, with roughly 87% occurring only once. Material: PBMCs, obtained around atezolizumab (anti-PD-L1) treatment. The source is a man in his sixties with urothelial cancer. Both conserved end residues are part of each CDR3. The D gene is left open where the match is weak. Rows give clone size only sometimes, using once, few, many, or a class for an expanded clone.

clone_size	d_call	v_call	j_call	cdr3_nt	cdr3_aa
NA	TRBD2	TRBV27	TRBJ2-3	TGTGCCAGCAGTTTATCCCGGGTTGGGCGGGGGGGCACAGATACGCAGTATTTT	CASSLSRVGRGGTDTQYF
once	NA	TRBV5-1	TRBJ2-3	TGCGCCAGCAGCTTGGGGGGACTTGGGGGCACAGATACGCAGTATTTT	CASSLGGLGGTDTQYF
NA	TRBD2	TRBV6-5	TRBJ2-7	TGTGCCAGCAAACCAGCGGGAAGCTACGAGCAGTACTTC	CASKPAGSYEQYF
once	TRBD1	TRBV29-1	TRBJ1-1	TGCAGCGGCACCGGACAGGGGAATACTGAAGCTTTCTTT	CSGTGQGNTEAFF
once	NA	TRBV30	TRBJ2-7	TGTGCCTGGATATGGGGCTCGGGCTCCTACGAGCAGTACTTC	CAWIWGSGSYEQYF
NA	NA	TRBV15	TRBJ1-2	TGTGCCACCAGCAGAGGGGTAGCGAACTATGGCTACACCTTC	CATSRGVANYGYTF
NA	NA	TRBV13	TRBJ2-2	TGTGCCAGCAGCTTAGTCCCCAGGACCGGGGAGCTGTTTTTT	CASSLVPRTGELFF
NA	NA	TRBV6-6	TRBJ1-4	TGTGCCAGCAGTTCGGACGGGGGAAAACTGTTTTTT	CASSSDGGKLFF
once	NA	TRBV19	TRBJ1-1	TGTGCCAGTACTACCCACCGGGGGTCCGGGACTGAAGCTTTCTTT	CASTTHRGSGTEAFF
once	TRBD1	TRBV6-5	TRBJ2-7	TGTGCCAGCAACACCCGGGACAGCTCCTACGAGCAGTACTTC	CASNTRDSSYEQYF
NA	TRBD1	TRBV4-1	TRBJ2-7	TGCGCCAGCAGCCAAGATGGTAGAGGACAGGGCTACGAGCAGTACTTC	CASSQDGRGQGYEQYF
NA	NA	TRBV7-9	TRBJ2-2	TGTGCCAGCAGTTTTTCCCTTGACAGTAACACCGGGGAGCTGTTTTTT	CASSFSLDSNTGELFF
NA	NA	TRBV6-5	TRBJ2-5	TGTGCCAGCAGTTTCGGACTACCTCAAGAGACCCAGTACTTC	CASSFGLPQETQYF
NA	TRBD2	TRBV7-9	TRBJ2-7	TGTGCCAGCAGAATTAGCGGGAGTTACGAGCAGTACTTC	CASRISGSYEQYF
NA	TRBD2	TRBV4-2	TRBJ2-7	TGTGCCAGCAGCCAAGATGCAGGCGGGGGTCGTATCTACGAGCAGTACTTC	CASSQDAGGGRIYEQYF
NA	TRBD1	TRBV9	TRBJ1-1	TGTGCCAGCACCCCGGGACAGGGGGCCTGGGTGGGGAGGCCTGAAGCTTTCTTT	CASTPGQGAWVGRPEAFF
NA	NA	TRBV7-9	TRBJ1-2	TGTGCCAGCAGCTTAGATCAGGGAGGGTCCTATGGCTACACCTTC	CASSLDQGGSYGYTF
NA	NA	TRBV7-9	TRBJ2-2	TGTGCCAGCAGCTTAGGAGTTCTTGAGAACACCGGGGAGCTGTTTTTT	CASSLGVLENTGELFF
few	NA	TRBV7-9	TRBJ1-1	TGTGCCAGCAGCCGCCCGATGACAGGGAACACTGAAGCTTTCTTT	CASSRPMTGNTEAFF
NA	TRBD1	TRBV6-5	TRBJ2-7	TGTGCCAGCAGGACCACAGGGGCCGAGCAGTACTTC	CASRTTGAEQYF
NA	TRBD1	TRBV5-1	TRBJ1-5	TGCGCCAGCAGCTTGGGACAGGGAGGTCAGCCCCAGCATTTT	CASSLGQGGQPQHF
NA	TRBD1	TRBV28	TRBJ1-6	TGTGCCAGCAGTTTAGGCCCGGGACAGGGCCTCCACTTT	CASSLGPGQGLHF
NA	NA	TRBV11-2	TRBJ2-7	TGTGCCAGCAGCTTAGGACTGAACTACGAGCAGTACTTC	CASSLGLNYEQYF
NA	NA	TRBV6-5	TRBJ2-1	TGTGCCAGCGGGGCGTCTCGGGTCAATGAGCAGTTCTTC	CASGASRVNEQFF
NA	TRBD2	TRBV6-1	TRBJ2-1	TGTGCCAGCAGTGGCGAAGGGGGGACTAGCGGGAGTTGGAATGAGCAGTTCTTC	CASSGEGGTSGSWNEQFF
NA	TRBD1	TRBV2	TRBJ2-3	TGTGCCAGCCTTAGACCGGGACAGGGGCGAGCAGATACGCAGTATTTT	CASLRPGQGRADTQYF
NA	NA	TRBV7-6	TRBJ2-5	TGTGCCAGCAGCTCTTCGGGGGGCGTGGAGGAGACCCAGTACTTC	CASSSSGGVEETQYF
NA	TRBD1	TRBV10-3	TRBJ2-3	TGTGCCATTGGACAGGGGTCAGATACGCAGTATTTT	CAIGQGSDTQYF
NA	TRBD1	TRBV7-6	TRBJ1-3	TGTGCCAGCAGCTTAGAGGACAGGGTCGGAAACACCATATATTTT	CASSLEDRVGNTIYF
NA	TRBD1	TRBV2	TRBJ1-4	TGTGCCAGCATTGAACAGGGGACTAATGAAAAACTGTTTTTT	CASIEQGTNEKLFF
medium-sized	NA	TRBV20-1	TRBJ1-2	TGCAGTGCCGAGAGCGCGACCGGCTACACCTTC	CSAESATGYTF
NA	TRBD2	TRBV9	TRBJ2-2	TGTGCCAGCAGCGTTTCTACTAGCGGGAACACCGGGGAGCTGTTTTTT	CASSVSTSGNTGELFF
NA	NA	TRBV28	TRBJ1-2	TGTGCCGCCGGTGGCTACACCTTC	CAAGGYTF
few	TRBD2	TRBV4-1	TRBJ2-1	TGCGCCAGCAGCCAAGAATTCAGCGGGGCCTACAATGAGCAGTTCTTC	CASSQEFSGAYNEQFF
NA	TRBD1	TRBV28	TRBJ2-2	TGTGCCAGCAGGGACCCGGGACAGGGTGACACCGGGGAGCTGTTTTTT	CASRDPGQGDTGELFF
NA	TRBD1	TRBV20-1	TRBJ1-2	TGCAGTGCCCAACAGGGGTTTGGCTACACCTTC	CSAQQGFGYTF
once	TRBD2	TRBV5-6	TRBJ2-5	TGTGCCAGCAGCGTGTCCGGGACTAGCTCAGAGACCCAGTACTTC	CASSVSGTSSETQYF
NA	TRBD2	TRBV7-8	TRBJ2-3	TGTGCCAGCAGCTCCCCCGGTCGGGCTAGCGGGGGGGCCCGTATTAGCACAGATACGCAGTATTTT	CASSSPGRASGGARISTDTQYF
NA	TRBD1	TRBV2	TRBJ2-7	TGTGCCAGCATTGGGCAGGGGGTATCCTACGAGCAGTACTTC	CASIGQGVSYEQYF
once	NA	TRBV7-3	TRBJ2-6	TGTGCCAGCAGCGCAACAGAGTCTGGGGCCAACGTCCTGACTTTC	CASSATESGANVLTF
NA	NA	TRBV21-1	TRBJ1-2	TGTGCCGGAAACAGGGTAGAGAGGTATGGCTACACCTTC	CAGNRVERYGYTF
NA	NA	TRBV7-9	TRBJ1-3	TGTGCCAGCAGCCCGGGTGCGGGAAACACCATATATTTT	CASSPGAGNTIYF
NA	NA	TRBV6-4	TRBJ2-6	TGTGCCAGCAGTTCCCCACACAGGATCTCTGGGGCCAACGTCCTGACTTTC	CASSSPHRISGANVLTF
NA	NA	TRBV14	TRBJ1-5	TGTGCCAGCAGCCATTCGGATCAGCCCCAGCATTTT	CASSHSDQPQHF
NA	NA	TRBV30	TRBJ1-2	TGTGCCCGGAGTGCCCCTGGGACATCCTGGTGGGGCTACACCTTC	CARSAPGTSWWGYTF
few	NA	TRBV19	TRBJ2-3	TGTGCCAGTAGGGTAGACGGGGCAGATACGCAGTATTTT	CASRVDGADTQYF
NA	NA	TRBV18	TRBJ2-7	TGTGCCAGCTCACCACGCCGGGATTTTAGTTACGAGCAGTACTTC	CASSPRRDFSYEQYF
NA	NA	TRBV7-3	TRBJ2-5	TGTGCCAGCAGCTTGGGCGGGGCCCAAGAGACCCAGTACTTC	CASSLGGAQETQYF
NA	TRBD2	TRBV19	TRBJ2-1	TGTGCCAGTAGTATTTCGGCGGGAGAATTCGAGCAGTTCTTC	CASSISAGEFEQFF
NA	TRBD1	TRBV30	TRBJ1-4	TGTGCCTGGAGGCTAGGACAGGGTCGAGAAAAACTGTTTTTT	CAWRLGQGREKLFF
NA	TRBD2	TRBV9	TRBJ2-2	TGTGCCAGCAGCTACTACCCGACTAGCGGGAGTGCCGGGGAGCTGTTTTTT	CASSYYPTSGSAGELFF
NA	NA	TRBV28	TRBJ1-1	TGTGCCAGCAGCTCGGACAATTCTCCTTTCTTT	CASSSDNSPFF
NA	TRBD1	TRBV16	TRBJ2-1	TGTGCCAGCAGCCCCCCCATGGGGACAGGGGCTTACAATGAGCAGTTCTTC	CASSPPMGTGAYNEQFF
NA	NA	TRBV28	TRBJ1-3	TGTGCCAGCAGTCTTGAGGCCGGCGTCTCTGGAAACACCATATATTTT	CASSLEAGVSGNTIYF